Shown below are 27 T cell receptor beta chains from a single sample sequenced in a study of siplizumab effects on memory and regulatory T cells (dated by TCRdb to about 2019). The library relied on the immunoSEQ multiplex PCR assay. TCRdb limited this immuneACCESS table to in-frame rearrangements with V and J called. A share of clones is missing; checked studies link under half to unresolved V genes, and the rest is unexplained. Here the sample has approximately 92,000 clones; around 94% occur a single time. The ten largest clones capture about 1.4% of the sample. Sequenced material: non-Treg CD4+ T cells sorted from blood. The cell subset or site label for this specimen denotes: FACS-sorted unstimulated CD4+ non-regulatory T cells. The source of these receptors is a human donor in good health.

CDR3 sequence: CASSLQDRFHEQYF. CDR3 coding DNA: TGTGCCAGCAGCCTGCAAGACAGGTTCCACGAGCAGTACTTC. The rearrangement joins TRBV11-2 to TRBJ2-7, with a weak D call TRBD1 (6 bases). CDR3 length: 14 amino acids. CDR1 and CDR2 (germline): SGHAT, FQNNGV. The ends were cut back, 5 bases at V and 5 bases at J, with 16 bases in the middle.

The chain couples TRBV11-3 to TRBJ2-2; D is unclear. V shed 3 bases and J shed 5 bases, with 4 bases lying between them. Germline V lookup: CDR1 SGHNT, CDR2 YENEEA. CDR3 length: 12 residues. CDR3 loop: CASSFPTGELFF. The CDR3 DNA is TGTGCCAGCAGCTTTCCGACCGGGGAGCTGTTTTTT.

The rearrangement uses TRBV19 and TRBJ2-7; TRBD1 agrees at 8 bases. CDR3 length: 14 residues. After removal of 5 bases from V and 3 bases from J, the junction contained 6 bases not matched to a gene. Germline V gene sequence: CDR1 LNHDA, CDR2 SQIVND (reference sequence). This CDR3 is CASSAGTGLYEQYF. In DNA, the CDR3 is TGTGCCAGTAGTGCCGGGACAGGACTCTACGAGCAGTACTTC.

This clone was found a few times. The rearrangement joins TRBV25-1 to TRBJ2-2, with TRBD1 as a possible D gene (6 bases). The CDR3 sequence is 16 residues long. V shed 8 bases and J shed 0 bases, with 16 bases lying between them. Germline V gene lookup returns CDR1 MGHDK and CDR2 SYGVNS. CDR3 protein: CASQMNRVSNTGELFF. CDR3 in DNA: TGTGCCAGCCAAATGAACAGGGTTTCGAACACCGGGGAGCTGTTTTTT.

For the CDR3, the DNA is TGCAGCGTTGTGCTCGGGGGTTGGGGCCAAGAGACCCAGTACTTC. Amino acid sequence: CSVVLGGWGQETQYF. This chain connects TRBV29-1 to TRBJ2-5, with D possibly TRBD2 on 6 matching bases. The CDR3 spans 15 residues. CDR1 is SQVTM and CDR2 is ANQGSEA in the germline V gene. Between the trimmed V and J ends, which lost 4 bases and 1 base, there was a span of 16 bases.

The V and J genes are TRBV4-1 and TRBJ2-3, with TRBD2 matching 14 bases. This CDR3 region has 16 residues. V lost 0 bases, J lost 6 bases, and 2 bases stayed unmatched. The germline gives CDR1 MGHRA, CDR2 YSYEKL. The CDR3 region has the DNA TGCGCCAGCAGCCAAGAGGGACTAGCGGGAGCTGATACGCAGTATTTT. Amino acid sequence: CASSQEGLAGADTQYF.

This clone was picked up one time. The chain recombines TRBV7-2 with TRBJ1-1; D perhaps matches TRBD1 (5 bases). This CDR3 contains 15 residues. CDR1 and CDR2 from the germline V gene are SGHTA and FQGNSA. The V end was cut by 1 base, the J end by 1 base, with 10 bases between. CDR3 DNA sequence: TGTGCCAGCAGCTTAGTGAGGGGCGCGAACACTGAAGCTTTCTTT. Protein sequence: CASSLVRGANTEAFF.

In its sample, this clone was seen once. The V gene is TRBV11-2, the J gene TRBJ1-3; a possible D gene is TRBD1 (5 bases). Trimming cost V 4 bases and J 9 bases, with 16 bases left between them. CDR3 length equals 14 residues. In germline, CDR1 is SGHAT, CDR2 FQNNGV. CDR3 sequence reads: CASSSSTFGATIYF. The CDR3 DNA follows: TGTGCCAGCAGCTCCTCGACGTTTGGGGCCACCATATATTTT.

V gene TRBV9 combines with J gene TRBJ2-5; 12 bases line up with TRBD1. The DNA matches TRBJ2-7 better at its end, which makes the J call doubtful. CDR1 SGDLS and CDR2 YYNGEE come from the germline V gene. The CDR3 runs to 15 residues. The CDR3 DNA is TGTGCCAGCAGCGTTGGGACAGGGGGCGGCTACGAGCAGTACTTC. Translating gives CASSVGTGGGYEQYF.

The chain links TRBV7-9 to TRBJ2-1; D ambiguous. Germline loops: CDR1 SEHNR, CDR2 FQNEAQ (reference sequence). The CDR3 spans 12 residues. Trimming shortened V by 6 bases and J by 5 bases, and 8 bases separated the two germline ends. As DNA, the CDR3 is TGTGCCAGCAGTCAAATTAACAATGAGCAGTTCTTC. Its protein is CASSQINNEQFF.

V usage is TRBV6-5 and J usage is TRBJ2-1; possibly TRBD1 or TRBD2 for D (5 bases each). Deletions cut 7 bases from V and 5 bases from J, with 18 bases between. CDR3 size: 15 residues. Germline V gene data show CDR1 as MNHEY and CDR2 as SVGAGI. This CDR3 is CASMGRGRDNNEQFF. The CDR3 region has the DNA TGTGCCAGCATGGGTCGGGGCAGAGATAACAATGAGCAGTTCTTC.

The chain uses TRBV28 and TRBJ1-1; no firm D call. Germline V gives CDR1 MDHEN, CDR2 SYDVKM. The CDR3 runs to 13 residues. With 4 bases removed from V and 6 bases from J, the gap between germline ends came to 12 bases. CDR3 region: CASSSPSQPEAFF. The CDR3 DNA sequence: TGTGCCAGCAGTTCGCCATCGCAGCCTGAAGCTTTCTTT.

Comment on this clone: Other DNA sequences in this sample translate to the same CDR3. The chain couples TRBV28 to TRBJ1-3; D unresolved. Germline CDR1 is MDHEN and CDR2 is SYDVKM. V was cut by 2 bases and J by 3 bases, with 17 bases left in between. The CDR3 consists of 17 residues. DNA for the CDR3: TGTGCCAGCAGTTTAGAAGTTGACCCCCGGGGTGGAAACACCATATATTTT. This codes for CASSLEVDPRGGNTIYF.

V usage is TRBV5-1 and J usage is TRBJ2-3, with D perhaps matching TRBD1 (5 bases). Germline CDR1 is SGHRS and CDR2 is YFSETQ. Trimming took 4 bases from V and 1 from J, leaving 16 bases between them. The CDR3 totals 16 residues. The CDR3 sequence is CASSPLGPSGTDTQYF. As DNA, the CDR3 is TGCGCCAGCAGCCCCTTGGGGCCCTCTGGCACAGATACGCAGTATTTT.

The chain recombines TRBV10-3 with TRBJ2-3; 7 bases line up with TRBD2. CDR3 length equals 15 residues. Germline lookup yields CDR1 ENHRY and CDR2 SYGVKD. Unmatched junction bases numbered 10, after V lost 10 bases and J lost 0 bases. CDR3 DNA: TGTGCCACACGAGCGGGAATCCCTAGCACAGATACGCAGTATTTT. Translated, it gives CATRAGIPSTDTQYF.

This clone turned up a few times. This rearrangement joins TRBV6-1 to TRBJ2-6; D unclear. The germline V gene has CDR1 MNHNS and CDR2 SASEGT. Trimming took off 6 bases at V and 0 bases at J, with 9 bases between the two ends. This CDR3 has 15 amino acids. The CDR3: CASSVKYSGANVLTF. The DNA for the CDR3 is TGTGCCAGCAGCGTAAAATACTCTGGGGCCAACGTCCTGACTTTC.

V is TRBV30 and J is TRBJ2-1; 10 bases align to TRBD2. Trimming took 2 bases from V and 4 from J; bases not matched to a gene: 8. The CDR3 runs to 16 residues. Per germline, CDR1 GTSNPN and CDR2 SVGIG (reference sequence). This chain's CDR3 is CAWSFPTSGSYNEQFF. CDR3 nucleotide sequence: TGTGCCTGGAGTTTCCCGACTAGCGGGTCTTACAATGAGCAGTTCTTC.

On this clone itself: Other DNA variants within this sample encode the same CDR3. This sequence joins TRBV5-1 and TRBJ2-7; TRBD1 agrees at 8 bases. V shed 1 base and J 4 bases; nucleotides not matched to a gene: 4. Germline lookup yields CDR1 SGHRS and CDR2 YFSETQ. The CDR3 spans 14 residues. The CDR3 DNA is TGCGCCAGCAGCTTGACAGGGGGTAGGTACGAGCAGTACTTC. Its translation: CASSLTGGRYEQYF. Complete variable domain (other parts from reference TRBV5-1 and TRBJ2-7): KAGVTQTPRYLIKTRGQQVTLSCSPISGHRSVSWYQQTPGQGLQFLFEYFSETQRNKGNFPGRFSGRQFSNSRSEMNVSTLELGDSALYLCASSLTGGRYEQYFGPGTRLTVT.

The chain links TRBV10-3 to TRBJ1-1, with 7 bases that match TRBD1. V dropped 5 bases and J dropped 3; count of bases not matched to a gene: 3. This CDR3 is built from 13 residues. The germline gives CDR1 ENHRY, CDR2 SYGVKD. The DNA for the CDR3 is TGTGCCATCAGTCCCACAGGGGACACTGAAGCTTTCTTT. The encoded protein is CAISPTGDTEAFF.

The V call is TRBV9, the J call TRBJ2-7; 10 nucleotides agree with TRBD1. The CDR3 covers 14 residues. J gave up 3 bases and V 2 bases, and 2 bases lay outside the gene matches. The germline gives CDR1 SGDLS, CDR2 YYNGEE. The CDR3 DNA reads TGTGCCAGCAGCGTCGGACAGGGGGTCTACGAGCAGTACTTC. This translates into CASSVGQGVYEQYF.

J is TRBJ1-1 and V is TRBV15, with TRBD1 as a possible D gene (6 bases). The CDR3 has 15 amino acids. The V end was cut by 0 bases, the J end by 5 bases, with 13 bases between. The V gene's germline CDR1 is LNHNV and CDR2 YYDKDF (reference sequence). CDR3 in DNA: TGTGCCACCAGCAGAGACAAAACTAGGGGGACTGAAGCTTTCTTT. This gives the protein CATSRDKTRGTEAFF. Together with reference TRBV15 and TRBJ1-1, the CDR3 gives the full variable domain: DAMVIQNPRYQVTQFGKPVTLSCSQTLNHNVMYWYQQKSSQAPKLLFHYYDKDFNNEADTPDNFQSRRPNTSFCFLDIRSPGLGDTAMYLCATSRDKTRGTEAFFGQGTRLTVV.

The chain is built from TRBV14 and TRBJ1-2; 10 bases line up with TRBD1. The length of the CDR3 is 13 residues. J gave up 6 bases and V 6 bases, and 4 bases lay outside the gene matches. CDR1 SGHDN and CDR2 FVKESK come from the germline V gene. The CDR3 protein is CASRRQGAHGYTF. The CDR3 bases are TGTGCCAGCAGGAGACAGGGGGCTCATGGCTACACCTTC.

This clone was recorded only once. The J gene is TRBJ1-5, the V gene TRBV18, with 7 bases that match TRBD1. The V gene end was trimmed by 6 bases and the J gene end by 3 bases; junction bases not matched to a gene: 5. The CDR3 runs 14 residues. CDR1 is KGHSH and CDR2 is LQKENI in the germline V gene. CDR3 sequence (DNA): TGTGCCAGCTCTCGACAGGGAGACAATCAGCCCCAGCATTTT. It encodes CASSRQGDNQPQHF.

The chain recombines TRBV7-7 with TRBJ2-5, with a possible D match to TRBD2 (6 bases). This CDR3 is built from 14 residues. V was shortened by 0 bases and J by 5 bases, with 10 bases between the two germline ends. The germline gives CDR1 SSHAT, CDR2 FNYEAQ (reference sequence). Written as DNA, the CDR3 is TGTGCCAGCAGCTTAGCGGGAGGAGGGGAGACCCAGTACTTC. Translation: CASSLAGGGETQYF.

The chain links TRBV29-1 to TRBJ2-3; 9 nucleotides match TRBD2. The CDR3 spans 15 residues. Per the germline V gene, CDR1 is SQVTM and CDR2 is ANQGSEA. Here the CDR3 DNA reads TGCACCCTGGGGGTGACTAGCGGATTCACAGATACGCAGTATTTT. It is translated as CTLGVTSGFTDTQYF.

The chain couples TRBV5-4 to TRBJ2-2; tentatively, D is TRBD2 (6 bases). Deletions cut 5 bases from V and 2 bases from J, with 16 bases between. Germline CDR1 is SGHNT and CDR2 is YYREEE (reference sequence). The CDR3 has 16 amino acids. The CDR3 DNA is TGTGCCAGCAGTGACGGAGGGAACTTAAACACCGGGGAGCTGTTTTTT. This codes for CASSDGGNLNTGELFF.

This sequence joins TRBV7-9 and TRBJ2-3; 8 nucleotides align to TRBD1. V shed 4 bases, J shed 5 bases, and the junction held 8 bases outside the gene matches. The CDR3 sequence is 15 residues long. Germline CDR1 and CDR2: SEHNR and FQNEAQ (reference sequence). CDR3 DNA sequence: TGTGCCAGCAGCTCGTCAGGGGGCTATGTAGATACGCAGTATTTT. Residues: CASSSSGGYVDTQYF.